This note documents a single T cell receptor beta chain sequence. Antigen unknown. This sample is drawn from a study of T cell repertoires in cytomegalovirus infection. Overall study: Evidence of both CMV infection and a matching HLA type came from public TCR beta signatures. Overall study results and limits: The study identified carriers of CMV plus the relevant HLA from cumulative public TCR beta family frequency. Clonotypes of TCR beta that were HLA-C-restricted and CMV-specific dominated the ex vivo response.

The CDR3 has 14 amino acids. J was trimmed by 4 bases and V by 7 bases; bases with no gene match: 8. Germline V CDR1 and CDR2: LNHDA, SQIVND (reference sequence). Each CDR3 protein is one row after TCRdb ran MiXCR on the reads. The table includes about 740,000 distinct CDR3 sequences, 35% detected once. The TCR was taken from a human donor in good health (CMV status not recorded). Some clones in this sample may be carry-over from other donors' samples. V gene TRBV19 combines with J gene TRBJ1-2; 8 bases agree with TRBD1. The sample comprised PBMCs. The CDR3 reads CASTPTGEFYGYTF. The DNA of the CDR3 is TGTGCCAGTACCCCGACAGGGGAGTTCTATGGCTACACCTTC.